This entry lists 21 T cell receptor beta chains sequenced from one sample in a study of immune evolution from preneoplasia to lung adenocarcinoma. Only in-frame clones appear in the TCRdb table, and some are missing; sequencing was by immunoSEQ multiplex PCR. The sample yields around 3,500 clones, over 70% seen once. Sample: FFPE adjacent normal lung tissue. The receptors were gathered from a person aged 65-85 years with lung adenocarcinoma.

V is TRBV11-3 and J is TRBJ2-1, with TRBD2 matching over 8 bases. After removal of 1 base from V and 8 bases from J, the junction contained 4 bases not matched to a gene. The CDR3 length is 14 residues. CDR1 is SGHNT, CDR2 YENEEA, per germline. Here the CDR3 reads CASSLAGGQDEQFF. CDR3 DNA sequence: TGTGCCAGCAGCTTAGCGGGAGGGCAAGATGAGCAGTTCTTC. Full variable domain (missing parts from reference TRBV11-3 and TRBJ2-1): EAGVVQSPRYKIIEKKQPVAFWCNPISGHNTLYWYLQNLGQGPELLIRYENEEAVDDSQLPKDRFSAERLKGVDSTLKIQPAELGDSAVYLCASSLAGGQDEQFFGPGTRLTVL.

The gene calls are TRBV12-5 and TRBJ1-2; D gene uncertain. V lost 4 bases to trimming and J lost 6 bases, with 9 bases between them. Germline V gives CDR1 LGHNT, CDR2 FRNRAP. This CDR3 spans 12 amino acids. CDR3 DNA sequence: TGTGCTAGTGGTTCGCCCGTCCATGGCTACACCTTC. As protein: CASGSPVHGYTF.

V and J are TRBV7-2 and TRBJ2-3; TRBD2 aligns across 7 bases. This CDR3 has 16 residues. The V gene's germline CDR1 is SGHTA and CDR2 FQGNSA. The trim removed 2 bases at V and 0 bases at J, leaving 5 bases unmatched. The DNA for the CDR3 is TGTGCCAGCAGCTTATTGGGGGGGGACAGCACAGATACGCAGTATTTT. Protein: CASSLLGGDSTDTQYF.

The CDR3 sequence: CASSEALQGRSYTF. Written as DNA, the CDR3 is TGTGCCAGCAGTGAAGCGCTTCAGGGGCGAAGCTACACCTTC. This sequence joins TRBV2 and TRBJ1-2; D may be TRBD1 (6 bases). The ends were cut back, 0 bases at V and 9 bases at J, with 14 bases in the middle. This CDR3 contains 14 residues. CDR1 is SNHLY and CDR2 is FYNNEI in the germline V gene.

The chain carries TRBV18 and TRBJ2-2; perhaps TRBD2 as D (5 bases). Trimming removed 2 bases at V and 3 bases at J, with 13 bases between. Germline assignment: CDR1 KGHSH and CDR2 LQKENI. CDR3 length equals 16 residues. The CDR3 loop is CASSPRRGVDTGELFF. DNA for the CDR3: TGTGCCAGCTCACCAAGACGGGGAGTAGACACCGGGGAGCTGTTTTTT.

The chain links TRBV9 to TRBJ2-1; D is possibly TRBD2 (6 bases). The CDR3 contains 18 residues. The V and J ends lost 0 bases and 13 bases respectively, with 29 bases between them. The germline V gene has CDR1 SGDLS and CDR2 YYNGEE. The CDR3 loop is CASSVAEGQRVAATKQFF. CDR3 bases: TGTGCCAGCAGCGTAGCGGAGGGGCAGAGAGTCGCTGCGACTAAACAGTTCTTC.

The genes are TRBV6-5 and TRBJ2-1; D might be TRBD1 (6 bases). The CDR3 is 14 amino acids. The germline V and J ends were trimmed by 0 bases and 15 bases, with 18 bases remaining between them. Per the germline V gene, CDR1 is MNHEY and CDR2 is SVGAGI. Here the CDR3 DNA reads TGTGCCAGCAGTTACTCGACTGGGGGCCAGGGGTGGTTCTTC. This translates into CASSYSTGGQGWFF.

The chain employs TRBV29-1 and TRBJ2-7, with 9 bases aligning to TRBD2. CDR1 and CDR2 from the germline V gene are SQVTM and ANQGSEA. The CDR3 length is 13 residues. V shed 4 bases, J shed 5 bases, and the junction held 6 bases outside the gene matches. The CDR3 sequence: CSVVPSGKDEQYF. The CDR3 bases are TGCAGCGTTGTCCCTAGCGGGAAAGACGAGCAGTACTTC.

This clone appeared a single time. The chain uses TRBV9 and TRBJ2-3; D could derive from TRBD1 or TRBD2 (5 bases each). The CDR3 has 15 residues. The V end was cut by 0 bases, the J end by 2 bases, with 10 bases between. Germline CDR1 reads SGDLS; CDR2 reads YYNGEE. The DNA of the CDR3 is TGTGCCAGCAGCGTAGTCGGGGCTGCCACAGATACGCAGTATTTT. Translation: CASSVVGAATDTQYF.

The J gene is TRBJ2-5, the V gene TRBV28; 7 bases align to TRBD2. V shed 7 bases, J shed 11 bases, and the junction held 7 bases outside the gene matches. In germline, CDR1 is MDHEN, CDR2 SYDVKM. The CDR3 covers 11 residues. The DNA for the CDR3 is TGTGCCAGCAAACGAAGCGGGAAGCAGTACTTC. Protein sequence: CASKRSGKQYF.

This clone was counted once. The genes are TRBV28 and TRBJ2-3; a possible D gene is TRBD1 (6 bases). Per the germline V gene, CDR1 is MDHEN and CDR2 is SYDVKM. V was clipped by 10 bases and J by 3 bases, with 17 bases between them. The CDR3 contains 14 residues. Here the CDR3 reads CATKTGLGTDTQYF. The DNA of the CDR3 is TGTGCCACTAAGACAGGTCTTGGTACAGATACGCAGTATTTT. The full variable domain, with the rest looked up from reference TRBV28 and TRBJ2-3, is DVKVTQSSRYLVKRTGEKVFLECVQDMDHENMFWYRQDPGLGLRLIYFSYDVKMKEKGDIPEGYSVSREKKERFSLILESASTNQTSMYLCATKTGLGTDTQYFGPGTRLTVL.

The CDR3, as DNA: TGTGCCAGCAGGGAGGGGATCCAGCCCCAGCATTTT. This sequence encodes CASREGIQPQHF. This chain joins TRBV6-6 and TRBJ1-5, with D maybe TRBD1 (5 bases). Germline V gene data show CDR1 as MNHNY and CDR2 as SVGAGI (reference sequence). V shed 6 bases and J shed 7 bases, with 10 bases lying between them. The CDR3 length is 12 residues.

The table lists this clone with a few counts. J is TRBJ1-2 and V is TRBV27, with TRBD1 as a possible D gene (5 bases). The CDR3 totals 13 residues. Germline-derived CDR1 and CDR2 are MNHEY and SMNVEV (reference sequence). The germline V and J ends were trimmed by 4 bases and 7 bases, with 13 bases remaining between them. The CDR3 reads CASSYRAGSGYTF. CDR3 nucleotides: TGTGCCAGCAGTTACCGGGCAGGGTCTGGCTACACCTTC.

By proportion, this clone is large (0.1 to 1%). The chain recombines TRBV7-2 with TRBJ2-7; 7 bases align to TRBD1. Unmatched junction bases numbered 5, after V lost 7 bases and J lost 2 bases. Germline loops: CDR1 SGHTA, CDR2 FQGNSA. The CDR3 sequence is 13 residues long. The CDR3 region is CASNPTGPYEQYF. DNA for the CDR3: TGTGCCAGCAACCCGACAGGGCCCTACGAGCAGTACTTC.

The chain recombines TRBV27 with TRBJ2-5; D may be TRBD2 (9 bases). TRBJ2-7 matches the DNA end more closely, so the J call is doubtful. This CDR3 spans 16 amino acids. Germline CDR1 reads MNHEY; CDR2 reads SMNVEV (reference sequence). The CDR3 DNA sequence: TGTGCCAGCAGTCCAGCGGGGGGACAGGCCTACTACGAGCAGTACTTC. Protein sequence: CASSPAGGQAYYEQYF.

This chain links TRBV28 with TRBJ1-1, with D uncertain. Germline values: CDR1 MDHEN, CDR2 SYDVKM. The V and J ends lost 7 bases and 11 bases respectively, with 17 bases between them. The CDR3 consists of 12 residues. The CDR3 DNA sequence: TGTGCCAGCACCACTAGAGGGATTACGGCTTTCTTT. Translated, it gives CASTTRGITAFF.

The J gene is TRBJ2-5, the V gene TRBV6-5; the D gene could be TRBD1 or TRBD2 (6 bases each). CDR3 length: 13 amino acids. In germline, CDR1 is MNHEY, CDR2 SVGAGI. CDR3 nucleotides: TGTGCAATCGGGGGCCGGGCCGGAGAGACCCAGTACTTC. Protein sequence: CAIGGRAGETQYF.

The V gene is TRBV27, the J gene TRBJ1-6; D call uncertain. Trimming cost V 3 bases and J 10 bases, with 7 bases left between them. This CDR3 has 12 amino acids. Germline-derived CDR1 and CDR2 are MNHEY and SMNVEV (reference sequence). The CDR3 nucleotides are TGTGCCAGCAGTTTCAGACGCTCACCCCTCCACTTT. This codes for CASSFRRSPLHF.

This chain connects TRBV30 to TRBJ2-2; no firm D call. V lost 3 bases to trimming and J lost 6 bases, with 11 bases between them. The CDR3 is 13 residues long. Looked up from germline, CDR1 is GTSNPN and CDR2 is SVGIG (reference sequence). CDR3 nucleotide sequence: TGTGCCTGGAGGGGTCCCGAAGCCGGGGAGCTGTTTTTT. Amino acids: CAWRGPEAGELFF.

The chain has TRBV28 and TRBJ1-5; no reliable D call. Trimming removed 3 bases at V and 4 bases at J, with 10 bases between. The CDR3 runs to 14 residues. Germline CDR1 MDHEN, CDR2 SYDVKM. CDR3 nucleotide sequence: TGTGCCAGCAGTTTGGTCACCCCAAATCAGCCCCAGCATTTT. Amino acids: CASSLVTPNQPQHF.

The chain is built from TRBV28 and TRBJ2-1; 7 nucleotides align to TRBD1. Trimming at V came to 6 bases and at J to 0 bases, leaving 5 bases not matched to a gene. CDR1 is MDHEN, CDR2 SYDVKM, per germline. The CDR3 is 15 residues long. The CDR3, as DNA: TGTGCCAGCAGGGCCTCAGGGGGCTCCTACAATGAGCAGTTCTTC. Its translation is CASRASGGSYNEQFF.